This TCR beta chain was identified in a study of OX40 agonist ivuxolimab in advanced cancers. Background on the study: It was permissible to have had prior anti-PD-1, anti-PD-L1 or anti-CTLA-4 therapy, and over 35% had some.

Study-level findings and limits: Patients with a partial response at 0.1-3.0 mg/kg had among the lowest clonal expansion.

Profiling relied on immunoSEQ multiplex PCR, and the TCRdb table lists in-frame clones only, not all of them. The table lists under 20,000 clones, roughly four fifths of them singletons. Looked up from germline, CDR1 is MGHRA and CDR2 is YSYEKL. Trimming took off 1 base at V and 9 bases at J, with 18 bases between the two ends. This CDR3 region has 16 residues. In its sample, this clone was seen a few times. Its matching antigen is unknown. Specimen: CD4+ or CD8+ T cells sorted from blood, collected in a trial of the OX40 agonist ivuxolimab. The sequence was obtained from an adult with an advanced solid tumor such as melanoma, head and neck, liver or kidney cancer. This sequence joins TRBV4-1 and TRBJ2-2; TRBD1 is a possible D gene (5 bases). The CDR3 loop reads CASSQVDMGFVRELFF. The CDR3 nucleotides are TGCGCCAGCAGCCAAGTGGACATGGGATTTGTTCGGGAGCTGTTTTTT.